The 10 T cell receptor beta chains given below trace back to one sample, sequenced in a study of blood T cell repertoires in COVID-19. The table came from immunoSEQ multiplex PCR; TCRdb's copy has only in-frame clones and leaves some out. The table includes approximately 89,000 clones, about 95% detected once. Sequenced: peripheral blood. Receptors originate from a human donor with active COVID-19. The donor label of this sample is uncertain.

The rearrangement joins TRBV7-6 to TRBJ2-2; 7 nucleotides match TRBD1. The CDR3 runs 15 residues. The germline V gene encodes CDR1 SGHVS and CDR2 FNYEAQ. The V segment lost 5 bases and the J segment 2 bases; nucleotides outside the gene matches: 5. CDR3 region: CASSPSGGNTGELFF. CDR3 nucleotide sequence: TGTGCCAGCAGCCCCTCAGGGGGTAACACCGGGGAGCTGTTTTTT.

This chain connects TRBV25-1 to TRBJ2-7; 8 nucleotides line up with TRBD1. The length of the CDR3 is 15 residues. Germline CDR1 is MGHDK and CDR2 is SYGVNS. After removal of 3 bases from V and 1 base from J, the junction contained 5 bases not matched to a gene. The CDR3 region is CASSDRGQVSYEQYF. As DNA, the CDR3 is TGTGCCAGCAGTGACCGGGGACAGGTATCCTACGAGCAGTACTTC.

The chain couples TRBV4-3 to TRBJ2-1, with a tentative D call TRBD2 (6 bases). Trimming took 2 bases from V and 10 from J, leaving 15 bases between them. CDR1 is LGHNA, CDR2 YSLEER, per germline. This CDR3 spans 14 amino acids. The chain's CDR3 is CASSQLTSASEQFF. The CDR3 DNA reads TGCGCCAGCAGCCAATTGACTAGTGCCTCCGAGCAGTTCTTC.

J is TRBJ1-3 and V is TRBV23-1; possible D gene TRBD1, 5 bases. TRBV23-1 carries the ORF label, with uncertain function. This CDR3 is built from 19 residues. V lost 0 bases to trimming and J lost 0 bases, with 18 bases between them. CDR3 sequence reads: CASSQSWGPGKISGNTIYF. CDR3 in DNA: TGCGCCAGCAGTCAATCGTGGGGCCCAGGGAAGATCTCTGGAAACACCATATATTTT.

This chain connects TRBV9 to TRBJ1-2; the D gene is possibly TRBD1 (6 bases). Germline assignment: CDR1 SGDLS and CDR2 YYNGEE. V was trimmed by 0 bases and J by 2 bases, leaving 8 bases between them. This CDR3 has 14 residues. The CDR3 region is CASSVGDTNYGYTF. Written as DNA, the CDR3 is TGTGCCAGCAGCGTAGGGGACACCAACTATGGCTACACCTTC.

This chain connects TRBV7-9 to TRBJ1-1; D call uncertain. In germline, CDR1 is SEHNR, CDR2 FQNEAQ (reference sequence). Trimming left V 1 base short and J 1 base short, with 10 bases between. This CDR3 is built from 15 residues. The CDR3: CASSLGPYQNTEAFF. The CDR3 DNA sequence: TGTGCCAGCAGCTTAGGGCCGTACCAGAACACTGAAGCTTTCTTT. The whole variable domain, filled in from reference TRBV7-9 and TRBJ1-1, reads DTGVSQNPRHKITKRGQNVTFRCDPISEHNRLYWYRQTLGQGPEFLTYFQNEAQLEKSRLLSDRFSAERPKGSFSTLEIQRTEQGDSAMYLCASSLGPYQNTEAFFGQGTRLTVV.

There are a few counts of this clone. This chain links TRBV5-1 with TRBJ2-7; unclear D gene. The CDR3 extends over 13 amino acids. From germline, CDR1 is SGHRS and CDR2 YFSETQ. The V and J ends lost 5 bases and 3 bases respectively, with 12 bases between them. CDR3 in DNA: TGCGCCAGCAGACGAACAGATCACTACGAGCAGTACTTC. This sequence encodes CASRRTDHYEQYF. The full variable domain, its missing parts supplied by reference TRBV5-1 and TRBJ2-7, is KAGVTQTPRYLIKTRGQQVTLSCSPISGHRSVSWYQQTPGQGLQFLFEYFSETQRNKGNFPGRFSGRQFSNSRSEMNVSTLELGDSALYLCASRRTDHYEQYFGPGTRLTVT.

The V gene is TRBV6-5, the J gene TRBJ1-1; D uncertain. The germline CDR1 and CDR2 sequences are MNHEY and SVGAGI. V lost 6 bases and J 5 bases, leaving 19 bases between the germline ends. This CDR3 has 15 residues. CDR3: CASRNPGLGGTEAFF. The CDR3 coding sequence is TGTGCCAGCAGAAACCCCGGCCTGGGCGGGACTGAAGCTTTCTTT.

The V call is TRBV10-3, the J call TRBJ2-7, with 12 bases lining up with TRBD1. Losses at the gene ends were 4 bases for V and 3 bases for J; bases not matched to a gene: 4. This CDR3 contains 15 residues. Germline lookup yields CDR1 ENHRY and CDR2 SYGVKD. Here the CDR3 reads CAISVGTGGVYEQYF. The CDR3 DNA sequence: TGTGCCATCAGTGTAGGGACAGGGGGCGTCTACGAGCAGTACTTC.

The V gene is TRBV4-1, the J gene TRBJ2-1, with 8 bases lining up with TRBD2. The CDR3 is 15 amino acids. Germline lookup yields CDR1 MGHRA and CDR2 YSYEKL. The V segment lost 5 bases and the J segment 2 bases; nucleotides outside the gene matches: 5. CDR3 nucleotide sequence: TGCGCCAGCAGCTCCGGCGGGGGGACCTACAATGAGCAGTTCTTC. Residues: CASSSGGGTYNEQFF.